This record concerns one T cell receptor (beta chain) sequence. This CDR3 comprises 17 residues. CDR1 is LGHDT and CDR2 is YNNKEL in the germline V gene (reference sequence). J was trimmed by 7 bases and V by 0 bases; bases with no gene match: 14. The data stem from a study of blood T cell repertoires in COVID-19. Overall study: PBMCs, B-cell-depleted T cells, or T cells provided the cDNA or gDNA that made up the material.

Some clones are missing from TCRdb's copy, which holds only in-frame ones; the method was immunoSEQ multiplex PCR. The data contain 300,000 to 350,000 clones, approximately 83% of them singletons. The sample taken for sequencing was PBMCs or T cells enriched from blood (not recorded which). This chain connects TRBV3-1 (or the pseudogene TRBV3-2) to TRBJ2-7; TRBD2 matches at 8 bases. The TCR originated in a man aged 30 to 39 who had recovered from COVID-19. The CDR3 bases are TGTGCCAGCAGCCAAGATTGGGAGCGGGGGACCCGCGGGGAGCAGTACTTC. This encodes CASSQDWERGTRGEQYF.